The 9 T cell receptor beta chains below were found in one sample sequenced in a study of blood T cell repertoires in COVID-19. Clones were sequenced by immunoSEQ multiplex PCR, and TCRdb holds only the in-frame ones, with some missing. The sample has a few hundred thousand clones; roughly 88% are singletons. Sequencing input: PBMCs or T cells enriched from blood (not recorded which). The receptors were sampled from a woman younger than 35 who had been exposed to COVID-19.

The V gene is TRBV28, the J gene TRBJ1-6; TRBD1 is a possible D gene (6 bases). There are 13 residues in the CDR3. V lost 6 bases and J lost 11, with 14 bases in between. Per germline, CDR1 MDHEN and CDR2 SYDVKM. As DNA, the CDR3 is TGTGCCAGCAGCCTCGACAGGCGGCCACCCCTCCACTTT. Encoded protein: CASSLDRRPPLHF.

The genes are TRBV6-5 and TRBJ2-6, with D uncertain. Germline V gene lookup returns CDR1 MNHEY and CDR2 SVGAGI. V lost 6 bases, J lost 0 bases, and 9 bases lay in between. The CDR3 extends over 15 amino acids. The CDR3 reads CASSFGYSGANVLTF. CDR3 DNA: TGTGCCAGCAGCTTCGGTTACTCTGGGGCCAACGTCCTGACTTTC.

The count of this clone is one. CDR3 sequence: CASRSQSGGPGDTQYF. The CDR3 DNA reads as TGCGCCAGCAGAAGCCAAAGCGGGGGCCCGGGGGATACGCAGTATTTT. This chain links TRBV4-3 with TRBJ2-3, with 8 bases aligning to TRBD2. Germline V gene lookup returns CDR1 LGHNA and CDR2 YSLEER. Unmatched junction bases numbered 14, after V lost 6 bases and J lost 6 bases. CDR3 length equals 16 residues.

The chain links TRBV6-5 to TRBJ2-7; D is unresolved. CDR3 length: 11 amino acids. Trimming removed 9 bases at V and 4 bases at J, with 10 bases between. Per germline, CDR1 MNHEY and CDR2 SVGAGI. CDR3 protein: CASRDKYEQYF. In DNA form, the CDR3 reads TGTGCCAGTAGAGACAAGTACGAGCAGTACTTC.

The genes are TRBV7-2 and TRBJ2-3; 7 bases fit TRBD1. Germline V gene data show CDR1 as SGHTA and CDR2 as FQGNSA. Trimming cost V 5 bases and J 8 bases; bases outside gene matches: 7. The CDR3 has 13 residues. CDR3 residues: CASSEQGRATQYF. The DNA of the CDR3 is TGTGCCAGCAGCGAACAGGGGCGGGCTACGCAGTATTTT.

The chain uses TRBV9 and TRBJ2-1; D may be TRBD2 (5 bases). This CDR3 region has 13 residues. V lost 0 bases, J lost 6 bases, and 7 bases lay in between. CDR1 SGDLS and CDR2 YYNGEE come from the germline V gene. CDR3: CASSVDEGNEQFF. The CDR3 DNA sequence: TGTGCCAGCAGCGTAGATGAGGGCAATGAGCAGTTCTTC.

This chain connects TRBV14 to TRBJ2-5; 10 bases map to TRBD1. The CDR3 consists of 15 residues. The V and J ends lost 3 bases and 4 bases, in that order; junction bases with no gene match: 5. Germline V gene sequence: CDR1 SGHDN, CDR2 FVKESK. CDR3 sequence: CASSQDWTGGETQYF. CDR3 DNA: TGTGCCAGCAGCCAGGACTGGACAGGGGGAGAGACCCAGTACTTC.

This clone was detected a few times. This same CDR3 is encoded by further DNA sequences in the sample. J is TRBJ2-7 and V is TRBV10-3; D is unclear. The germline gives CDR1 ENHRY, CDR2 SYGVKD. Trimming took off 3 bases at V and 4 bases at J, with 4 bases between the two ends. This CDR3 contains 11 residues. CDR3 nucleotides: TGTGCCATCAGTGACGCGTACGAGCAGTACTTC. As protein: CAISDAYEQYF.

This sequence joins TRBV3-1 (or the pseudogene TRBV3-2) and TRBJ1-2, with D tentatively TRBD1 (5 bases). Trimming shortened V by 4 bases and J by 1 base, and 16 bases separated the two germline ends. Germline V gene lookup returns CDR1 LGHDT and CDR2 YNNKEL (reference sequence). CDR3 length: 16 amino acids. DNA of the CDR3: TGTGCCAGCAGCCTTATGGGGGGAACCTATAACTATGGCTACACCTTC. Amino acids: CASSLMGGTYNYGYTF.